This record looks at one T cell receptor beta chain sequence and its context. The antigen is unknown. This sample is drawn from a study of PD-1 blockade in classical Hodgkin lymphoma. Study-wide results and caveats: Among the patients, those starting nivolumab under 1 year after ASCT were excluded.

Relapse after autologous stem cell transplantation occurred in every patient, and brentuximab vedotin exposure varied. Magnetic depletion of unwanted cells isolated CD4+ T cells from thawed PBMCs. The assay was immunoSEQ multiplex PCR, and TCRdb's table has in-frame clones only and misses some. The sample consists of several thousand clones, about four fifths of them appearing once. This CDR3 region has 14 residues. Germline V lookup: CDR1 MNHEY, CDR2 SVGAGI. V was trimmed by 5 bases and J by 6 bases, leaving 14 bases between them. This sample comprised CD4+ T cells from blood, obtained at baseline. This chain connects TRBV6-5 to TRBJ2-4; no firm D call. The clonotype comes from a human donor with classical Hodgkin lymphoma. For the CDR3, the DNA is TGTGCCAGCAGTGAAGGTGGCAGTCCAAACATTCAGTACTTC. As protein: CASSEGGSPNIQYF.